Below are 26 T cell receptor beta chains sequenced from a single sample in a study of blood T cell repertoires in COVID-19. Assay used: immunoSEQ multiplex PCR; TCRdb lists only in-frame clones, some missing. Of around 200,000 clones listed, around four fifths are singletons. The sequencing sample was made of peripheral blood. The source is a man under 40 with active or convalescent COVID-19.

The genes are TRBV14 and TRBJ1-4; D call uncertain. The CDR3 length is 14 residues. V was clipped by 0 bases and J by 10 bases, with 12 bases between them. The V gene's germline CDR1 is SGHDN and CDR2 FVKESK. The CDR3: CASSQDGKRVKLFF. The DNA of the CDR3 is TGTGCCAGCAGCCAAGATGGTAAACGGGTAAAACTGTTTTTT.

The chain recombines TRBV28 with TRBJ1-4; no clear D. Trimming removed 6 bases at V and 2 bases at J, with 10 bases between. Per the germline V gene, CDR1 is MDHEN and CDR2 is SYDVKM. The CDR3 runs to 14 residues. The DNA of the CDR3 is TGTGCCAGCAGGCGGGCTGAGACTAATGAAAAACTGTTTTTT. Translating it yields CASRRAETNEKLFF.

The gene calls are TRBV11-2 and TRBJ1-2; tentative D call: TRBD1 (6 bases). This CDR3 region has 11 residues. The germline V gene has CDR1 SGHAT and CDR2 FQNNGV. The V gene lost 5 bases and the J gene lost 7 bases, with 8 bases spanning the gap. CDR3 amino acids: CASSQDSGYTF. The CDR3 DNA reads as TGTGCCAGCAGCCAGGACAGTGGCTACACCTTC.

The chain carries TRBV10-2 and TRBJ1-6; 9 bases agree with TRBD1. The CDR3 covers 13 residues. Germline V CDR1 and CDR2: WSHSY, SAAADI. V trimming: 6 bases; J trimming: 10 bases; junction bases outside the gene matches: 4. Here the CDR3 DNA reads TGCGCCAGCAGGGGGACAGGGTACTCACCCCTCCACTTT. This sequence encodes CASRGTGYSPLHF.

The chain uses TRBV28 and TRBJ1-3; 11 bases agree with TRBD1. J lost 0 bases, V lost 10 bases, and 2 bases had no gene match. The germline V gene encodes CDR1 MDHEN and CDR2 SYDVKM. The CDR3 has 14 residues. The CDR3 DNA reads TGTGCCATCGGGACAGGGGGCTCTGGAAACACCATATATTTT. It is translated as CAIGTGGSGNTIYF.

This clone was detected once. The chain joins TRBV6-5 to TRBJ1-1, with 10 bases lining up with TRBD1. Germline CDR1 reads MNHEY; CDR2 reads SVGAGI. J was trimmed by 1 base and V by 6 bases; bases with no gene match: 5. There are 15 residues in the CDR3. Written as DNA, the CDR3 is TGTGCCAGCAGGCTAGACAGGGGGCGGAACACTGAAGCTTTCTTT. This encodes CASRLDRGRNTEAFF.

This clone has a handful of counts. The chain uses TRBV12-3 or TRBV12-4 and TRBJ1-1; a weak D match, TRBD1 (5 bases). V was pared by 4 bases and J by 5 bases, with 11 bases between. The CDR3 sequence is 13 residues long. The CDR3 region has the DNA TGTGCCAGCAGTTGGTCGGGGGGGACTGAAGCTTTCTTT. It codes for CASSWSGGTEAFF.

The table lists this clone with a count of one. The CDR3 sequence is CASSPDRTSNEKLFF. The CDR3 DNA sequence: TGTGCCAGCTCACCAGACAGGACGTCTAATGAAAAACTGTTTTTT. This chain links TRBV18 with TRBJ1-4; tentative D call: TRBD1 (6 bases). Trimming took 2 bases from V and 3 from J, leaving 10 bases between them. CDR3 length: 15 amino acids. Germline-derived CDR1 and CDR2 are KGHSH and LQKENI.

The genes are TRBV5-1 and TRBJ1-1; possible D gene TRBD1, 5 bases. V shed 4 bases and J shed 6 bases, with 16 bases lying between them. The CDR3 covers 14 residues. Germline CDR1 and CDR2: SGHRS and YFSETQ. The CDR3 loop reads CASSPDPDTSEAFF. The DNA of the CDR3 is TGCGCCAGCAGCCCGGATCCGGACACATCTGAAGCTTTCTTT.

The chain joins TRBV3-1 (or the pseudogene TRBV3-2) to TRBJ1-5; D is perhaps TRBD1 (5 bases). CDR3 length: 14 amino acids. Trimming cost V 1 base and J 4 bases, with 8 bases left between them. Looked up from germline, CDR1 is LGHDT and CDR2 is YNNKEL (reference sequence). The chain's CDR3 is CASSQGGVNQPQHF. In DNA form, the CDR3 reads TGTGCCAGCAGCCAAGGGGGGGTGAATCAGCCCCAGCATTTT.

V gene TRBV6-5 combines with J gene TRBJ2-7; the D is unclear. Germline V gene sequence: CDR1 MNHEY, CDR2 SVGAGI. V was shortened by 6 bases and J by 3 bases, with 18 bases between the two germline ends. The CDR3 extends over 15 amino acids. Here the CDR3 reads CASRSPLGGYYEQYV. The CDR3 DNA is TGTGCCAGCAGATCCCCCCTCGGCGGATACTACGAGCAGTACGTC.

The chain recombines TRBV6-1 with TRBJ1-1, with D maybe TRBD1 (5 bases). The V end lost 3 bases, the J end lost 6 bases, and 11 bases lay between the germline ends. CDR3 length equals 13 residues. The germline V gene encodes CDR1 MNHNS and CDR2 SASEGT. The CDR3 DNA sequence: TGTGCCAGCAGTGAGCCCGGGACTCCTGAAGCTTTCTTT. This gives the protein CASSEPGTPEAFF.

The chain links TRBV6-5 to TRBJ1-3; 9 nucleotides align to TRBD1. V dropped 2 bases and J dropped 4; count of bases not matched to a gene: 3. Per germline, CDR1 MNHEY and CDR2 SVGAGI. This CDR3 has 15 residues. CDR3 loop: CASSYDRGDGNTIYF. The CDR3 DNA reads as TGTGCCAGCAGTTACGACAGGGGGGACGGAAACACCATATATTTT.

The gene calls are TRBV6-6 and TRBJ2-3; 9 positions match TRBD2. Per the germline V gene, CDR1 is MNHNY and CDR2 is SVGAGI (reference sequence). The CDR3 consists of 16 residues. V gave up 2 bases and J gave up 0 bases; unmatched junction bases: 3. The CDR3 DNA sequence: TGTGCCAGCAGTTACGTAGCGGGGGCCAGCACAGATACGCAGTATTTT. Protein product: CASSYVAGASTDTQYF.

V and J are TRBV24-1 and TRBJ2-5; a weak D match, TRBD2 (6 bases). V was clipped by 4 bases and J by 6 bases, with 14 bases between them. Germline lookup yields CDR1 KGHDR and CDR2 SFDVKD. The CDR3 has 14 amino acids. The CDR3 coding sequence is TGTGCCACCAGTGACCCGGAGGGTGTGAAGACCCAGTACTTC. It is translated as CATSDPEGVKTQYF.

This sequence joins TRBV28 and TRBJ1-4; perhaps TRBD1 as D (6 bases). Per the germline V gene, CDR1 is MDHEN and CDR2 is SYDVKM. This CDR3 has 12 amino acids. The V gene lost 8 bases and the J gene lost 5 bases, with 9 bases spanning the gap. The CDR3 nucleotides are TGTGCCAGCGCTACAGGGAATGAAAAACTGTTTTTT. It encodes CASATGNEKLFF. The full variable domain, its missing parts supplied by reference TRBV28 and TRBJ1-4, is DVKVTQSSRYLVKRTGEKVFLECVQDMDHENMFWYRQDPGLGLRLIYFSYDVKMKEKGDIPEGYSVSREKKERFSLILESASTNQTSMYLCASATGNEKLFFGSGTQLSVL.

The chain recombines TRBV2 with TRBJ1-3, with a tentative D call TRBD1 (5 bases). V lost 7 bases to trimming and J lost 4 bases, with 17 bases between them. The CDR3 spans 15 residues. Germline CDR1 reads SNHLY; CDR2 reads FYNNEI. CDR3 in amino acids: CASKREGTGGNTIYF. In DNA form, the CDR3 reads TGTGCCAGCAAAAGGGAGGGGACGGGAGGAAACACCATATATTTT.

CDR3 in amino acids: CASSYSESNTEAFF. Written as DNA, the CDR3 is TGTGCCAGCAGTTACTCGGAGTCGAACACTGAAGCTTTCTTT. The chain is built from TRBV6-6 and TRBJ1-1; no reliable D call. Germline V CDR1 and CDR2: MNHNY, SVGAGI (reference sequence). This CDR3 has 14 residues. Trimming shortened V by 0 bases and J by 1 base, and 6 bases separated the two germline ends.

The chain is built from TRBV18 and TRBJ2-7; the match to TRBD2 covers 8 bases. Losses at the gene ends were 0 bases for V and 6 bases for J; bases not matched to a gene: 7. CDR3 size: 15 residues. Germline V gene data show CDR1 as KGHSH and CDR2 as LQKENI. CDR3 in DNA: TGTGCCAGCTCACCACCGGGCGGGGCGGGAGGCGAGCAGTACTTC. Translating gives CASSPPGGAGGEQYF.

This sequence joins TRBV5-4 and TRBJ2-3, with D possibly TRBD2 on 6 matching bases. Germline V gives CDR1 SGHNT, CDR2 YYREEE (reference sequence). V lost 0 bases, J lost 0 bases, and 8 bases lay in between. The length of the CDR3 is 15 residues. CDR3: CASSLGRGSTDTQYF. For the CDR3, the DNA is TGTGCCAGCAGCTTGGGACGGGGGAGCACAGATACGCAGTATTTT. Full variable domain (missing parts from reference TRBV5-4 and TRBJ2-3): ETGVTQSPTHLIKTRGQQVTLRCSSQSGHNTVSWYQQALGQGPQFIFQYYREEENGRGNFPPRFSGLQFPNYSSELNVNALELDDSALYLCASSLGRGSTDTQYFGPGTRLTVL.

The gene calls are TRBV7-3 and TRBJ1-1; weak D call: TRBD1 (6 bases). The germline CDR1 and CDR2 sequences are SGHTA and FQGTGA. The CDR3 spans 14 residues. V lost 2 bases to trimming and J lost 1 base, with 8 bases between them. CDR3 amino acids: CASSLQGGNTEAFF. For the CDR3, the DNA is TGTGCCAGCAGCTTACAAGGGGGGAACACTGAAGCTTTCTTT.

V and J are TRBV28 and TRBJ2-7; possible D gene TRBD1, 6 bases. Germline CDR1 is MDHEN and CDR2 is SYDVKM. The CDR3 is 14 residues long. V lost 4 bases and J lost 2, with 12 bases in between. Written as DNA, the CDR3 is TGTGCCAGCAGTTCTGGACAGAGTACCTACGAGCAGTACTTC. It translates to CASSSGQSTYEQYF.

This rearrangement joins TRBV24-1 to TRBJ2-3, with 14 bases that match TRBD2. CDR1 and CDR2 from the germline V gene are KGHDR and SFDVKD. The CDR3 covers 18 residues. V was pared by 5 bases and J by 1 base, with 7 bases of the junction left unmatched. The CDR3 coding sequence is TGTGCCACCAGTGGGACTAGCGGGAGGAGTAGACGCACAGATACGCAGTATTTT. Its translation is CATSGTSGRSRRTDTQYF.

J is TRBJ2-7 and V is TRBV2; 8 nucleotides align to TRBD1. Looked up from germline, CDR1 is SNHLY and CDR2 is FYNNEI. This CDR3 has 13 residues. J was trimmed by 5 bases and V by 6 bases; bases with no gene match: 6. CDR3 sequence: CASRAPTGDEQYF. For the CDR3, the DNA is TGTGCCAGCAGGGCTCCGACAGGGGACGAGCAGTACTTC.

The rearrangement joins TRBV4-3 to TRBJ1-1; D remains unclear. This CDR3 contains 13 residues. Trimming removed 6 bases from V and 1 base from J, with 9 bases in between. Germline lookup yields CDR1 LGHNA and CDR2 YSLEER. The CDR3 nucleotides read TGCGCCAGCAGAATCACCGGGAACACTGAAGCTTTCTTT. As protein: CASRITGNTEAFF.

The rearrangement joins TRBV30 to TRBJ1-1, with D perhaps matching TRBD1 (5 bases). Trimming took off 4 bases at V and 11 bases at J, with 20 bases between the two ends. The germline gives CDR1 GTSNPN, CDR2 SVGIG (reference sequence). CDR3 size: 13 residues. The CDR3 DNA reads as TGTGCCTGGAAGCCGGGAGTTTTAGGGACGGCTTTCTTT. It codes for CAWKPGVLGTAFF.